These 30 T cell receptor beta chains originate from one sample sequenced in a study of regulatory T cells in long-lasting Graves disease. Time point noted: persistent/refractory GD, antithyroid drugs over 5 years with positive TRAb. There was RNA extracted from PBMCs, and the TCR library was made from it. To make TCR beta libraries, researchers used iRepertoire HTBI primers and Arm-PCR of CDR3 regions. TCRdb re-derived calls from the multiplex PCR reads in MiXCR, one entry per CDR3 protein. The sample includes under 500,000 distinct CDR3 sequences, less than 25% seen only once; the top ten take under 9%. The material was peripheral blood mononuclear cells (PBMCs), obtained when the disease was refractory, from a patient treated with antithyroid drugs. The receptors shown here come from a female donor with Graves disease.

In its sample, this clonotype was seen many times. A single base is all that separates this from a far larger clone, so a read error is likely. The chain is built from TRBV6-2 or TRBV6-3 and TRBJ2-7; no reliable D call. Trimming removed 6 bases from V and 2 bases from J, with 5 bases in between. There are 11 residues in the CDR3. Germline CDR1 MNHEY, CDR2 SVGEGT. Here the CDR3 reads CASSWAYEQYF. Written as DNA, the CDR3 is TGTGCCAGCAGCTGGGCCTACGAGCAGTACTTC.

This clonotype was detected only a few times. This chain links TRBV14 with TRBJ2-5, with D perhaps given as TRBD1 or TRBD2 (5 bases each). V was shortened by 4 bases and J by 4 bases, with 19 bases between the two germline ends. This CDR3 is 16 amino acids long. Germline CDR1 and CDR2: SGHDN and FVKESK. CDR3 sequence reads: CASSPRLGDPLETQYF. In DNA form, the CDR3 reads TGTGCCAGCAGCCCCCGCCTGGGGGACCCCTTAGAGACCCAGTACTTC.

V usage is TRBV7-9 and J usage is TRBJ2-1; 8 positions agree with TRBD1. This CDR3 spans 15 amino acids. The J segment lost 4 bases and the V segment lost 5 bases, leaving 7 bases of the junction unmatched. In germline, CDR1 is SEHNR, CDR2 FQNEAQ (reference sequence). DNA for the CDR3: TGTGCCAGCAGCGGTACCGGGACAGGTTACAATGAGCAGTTCTTC. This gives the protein CASSGTGTGYNEQFF. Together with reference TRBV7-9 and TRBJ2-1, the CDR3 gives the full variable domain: DTGVSQNPRHKITKRGQNVTFRCDPISEHNRLYWYRQTLGQGPEFLTYFQNEAQLEKSRLLSDRFSAERPKGSFSTLEIQRTEQGDSAMYLCASSGTGTGYNEQFFGPGTRLTVL.

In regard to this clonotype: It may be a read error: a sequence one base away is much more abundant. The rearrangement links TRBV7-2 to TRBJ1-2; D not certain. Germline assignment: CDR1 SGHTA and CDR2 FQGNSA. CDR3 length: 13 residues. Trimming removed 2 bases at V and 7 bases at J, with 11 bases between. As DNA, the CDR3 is TGTGCCAGCAGCTTAATAATTAGCTGTGGCTACACCTTC. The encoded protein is CASSLIISCGYTF.

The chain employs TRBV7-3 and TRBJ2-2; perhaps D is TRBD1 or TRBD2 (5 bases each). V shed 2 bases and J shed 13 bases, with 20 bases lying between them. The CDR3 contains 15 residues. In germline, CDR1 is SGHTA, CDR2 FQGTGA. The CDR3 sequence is CASSLFPDPGRRLFF. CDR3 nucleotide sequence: TGTGCCAGCAGCTTATTCCCAGATCCGGGACGGCGGCTGTTTTTT.

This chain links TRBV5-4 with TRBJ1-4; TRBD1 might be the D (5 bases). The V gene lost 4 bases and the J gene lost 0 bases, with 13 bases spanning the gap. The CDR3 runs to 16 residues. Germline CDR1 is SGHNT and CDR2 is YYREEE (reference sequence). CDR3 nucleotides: TGTGCCAGCAGCCTTAGACAGACTACAACTAATGAAAAACTGTTTTTT. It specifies CASSLRQTTTNEKLFF.

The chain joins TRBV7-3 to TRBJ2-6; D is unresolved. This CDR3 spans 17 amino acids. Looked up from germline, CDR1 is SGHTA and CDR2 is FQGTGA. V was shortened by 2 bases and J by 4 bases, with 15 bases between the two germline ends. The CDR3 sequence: CASSLDRLAAGANVLTF. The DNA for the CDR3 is TGTGCCAGCAGCTTAGACCGGTTGGCGGCCGGGGCCAACGTCCTGACTTTC. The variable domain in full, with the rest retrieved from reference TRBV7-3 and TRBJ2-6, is GAGVSQTPSNKVTEKGKYVELRCDPISGHTALYWYRQSLGQGPEFLIYFQGTGAADDSGLPNDRFFAVRPEGSVSTLKIQRTERGDSAVYLCASSLDRLAAGANVLTFGAGSRLTVL.

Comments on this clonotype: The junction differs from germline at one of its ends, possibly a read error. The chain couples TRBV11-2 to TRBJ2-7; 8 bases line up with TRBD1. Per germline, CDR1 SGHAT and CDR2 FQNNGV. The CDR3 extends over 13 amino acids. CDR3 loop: CASSLGQGTPGDF. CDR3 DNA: TGTGCCAGCAGCCTCGGACAGGGAACCCCTGGGGACTTC.

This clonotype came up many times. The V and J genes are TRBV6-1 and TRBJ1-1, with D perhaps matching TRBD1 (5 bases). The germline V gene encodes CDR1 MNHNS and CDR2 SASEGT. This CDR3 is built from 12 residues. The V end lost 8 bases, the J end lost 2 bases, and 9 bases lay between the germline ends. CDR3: CASGAGNTEAFF. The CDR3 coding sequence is TGTGCCAGCGGGGCGGGAAACACTGAAGCTTTCTTT.

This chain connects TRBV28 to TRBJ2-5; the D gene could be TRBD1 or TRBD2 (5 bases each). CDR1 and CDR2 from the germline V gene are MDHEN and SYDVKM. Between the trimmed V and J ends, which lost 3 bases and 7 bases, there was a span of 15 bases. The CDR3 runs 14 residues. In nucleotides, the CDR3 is TGTGCCAGCAGTTTTCAGGGTTCTGCGGGGACCCAGTACTTC. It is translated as CASSFQGSAGTQYF.

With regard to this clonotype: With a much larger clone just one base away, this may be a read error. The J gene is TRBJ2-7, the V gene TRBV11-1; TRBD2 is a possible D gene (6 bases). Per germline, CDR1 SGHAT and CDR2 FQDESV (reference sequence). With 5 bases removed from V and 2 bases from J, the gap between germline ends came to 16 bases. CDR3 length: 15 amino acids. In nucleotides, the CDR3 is TGTGCCAGCAGCCTAACTTCCGGGGAGGCCTACGAGCAGTACTTC. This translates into CASSLTSGEAYEQYF.

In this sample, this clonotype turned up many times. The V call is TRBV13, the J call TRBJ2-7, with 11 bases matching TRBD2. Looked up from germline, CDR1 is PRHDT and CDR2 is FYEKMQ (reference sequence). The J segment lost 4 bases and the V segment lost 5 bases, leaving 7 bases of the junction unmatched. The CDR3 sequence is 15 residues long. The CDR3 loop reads CASSQGVAGGYEQYF. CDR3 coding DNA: TGTGCCAGCAGCCAGGGGGTAGCGGGAGGGTACGAGCAGTACTTC.

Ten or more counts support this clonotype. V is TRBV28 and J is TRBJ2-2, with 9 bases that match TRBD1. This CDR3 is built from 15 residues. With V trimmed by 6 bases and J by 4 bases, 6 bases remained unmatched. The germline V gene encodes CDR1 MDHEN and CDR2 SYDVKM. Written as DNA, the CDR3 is TGTGCCAGCAGGACAGGGGGAGTAGGCACCGGGGAGCTGTTTTTT. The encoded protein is CASRTGGVGTGELFF.

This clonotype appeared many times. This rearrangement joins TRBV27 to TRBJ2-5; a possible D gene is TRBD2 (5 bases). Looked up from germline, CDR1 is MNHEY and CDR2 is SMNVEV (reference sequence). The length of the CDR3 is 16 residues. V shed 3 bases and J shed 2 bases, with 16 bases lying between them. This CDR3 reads CASSFAPPSYQETQYF. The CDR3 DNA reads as TGTGCCAGCAGTTTCGCGCCTCCTAGCTATCAAGAGACCCAGTACTTC.

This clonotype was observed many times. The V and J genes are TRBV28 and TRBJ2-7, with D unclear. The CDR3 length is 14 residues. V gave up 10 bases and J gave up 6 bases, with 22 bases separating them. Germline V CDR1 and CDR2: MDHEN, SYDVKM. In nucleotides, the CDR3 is TGTGCCACTAGACCCCAGCGTCTGATGTCCGAGCAGTACTTC. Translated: CATRPQRLMSEQYF.

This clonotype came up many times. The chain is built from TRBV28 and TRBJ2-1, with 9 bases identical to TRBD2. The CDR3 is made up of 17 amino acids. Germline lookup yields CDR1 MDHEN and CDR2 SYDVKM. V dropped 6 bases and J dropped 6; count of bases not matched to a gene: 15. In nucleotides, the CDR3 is TGTGCCAGCAGAGGCGGGGCAGCGATAGCGGGAGTCAATGAGCAGTTCTTC. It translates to CASRGGAAIAGVNEQFF.

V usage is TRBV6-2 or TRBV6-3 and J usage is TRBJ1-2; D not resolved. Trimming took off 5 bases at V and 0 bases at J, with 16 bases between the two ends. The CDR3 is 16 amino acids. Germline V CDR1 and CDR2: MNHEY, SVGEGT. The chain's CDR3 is CASSEVRGIANYGYTF. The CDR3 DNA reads TGTGCCAGCAGTGAAGTGCGTGGAATCGCTAACTATGGCTACACCTTC.

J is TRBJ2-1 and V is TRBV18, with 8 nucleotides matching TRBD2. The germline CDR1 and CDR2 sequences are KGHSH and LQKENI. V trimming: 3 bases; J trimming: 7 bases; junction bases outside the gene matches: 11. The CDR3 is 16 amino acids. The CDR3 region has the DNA TGTGCCAGCTCACCGATGGGTTTGGCTAGCGGGAATGAGCAGTTCTTC. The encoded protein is CASSPMGLASGNEQFF.

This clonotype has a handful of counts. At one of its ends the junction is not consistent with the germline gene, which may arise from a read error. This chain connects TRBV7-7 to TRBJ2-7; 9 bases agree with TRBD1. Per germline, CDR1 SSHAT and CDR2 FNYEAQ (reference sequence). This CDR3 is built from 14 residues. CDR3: CASSLGTGRNEQYF. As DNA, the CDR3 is TGTGCTAGCAGCTTAGGGACAGGGCGGAACGAGCAGTACTTC.

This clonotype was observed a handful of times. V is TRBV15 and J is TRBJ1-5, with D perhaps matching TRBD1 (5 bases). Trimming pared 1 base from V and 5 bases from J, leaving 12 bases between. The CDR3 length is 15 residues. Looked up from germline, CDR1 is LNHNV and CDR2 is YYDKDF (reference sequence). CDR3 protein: CATSRGKGRDQPQHF. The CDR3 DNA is TGTGCCACCAGCAGAGGGAAGGGGCGAGATCAGCCCCAGCATTTT.

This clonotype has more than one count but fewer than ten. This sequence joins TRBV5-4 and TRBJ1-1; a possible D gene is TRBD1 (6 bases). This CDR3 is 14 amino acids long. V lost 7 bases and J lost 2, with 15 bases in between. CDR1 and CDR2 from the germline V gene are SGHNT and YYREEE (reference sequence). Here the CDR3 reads CASGPKGGNTEAFF. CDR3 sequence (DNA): TGTGCCAGCGGACCAAAGGGGGGAAACACTGAAGCTTTCTTT.

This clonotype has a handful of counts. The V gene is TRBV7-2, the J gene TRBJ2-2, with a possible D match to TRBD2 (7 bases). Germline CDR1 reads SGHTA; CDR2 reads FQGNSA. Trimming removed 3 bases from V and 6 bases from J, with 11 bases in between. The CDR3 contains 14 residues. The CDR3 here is CASSFRGGAGELFF. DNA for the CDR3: TGTGCCAGCAGCTTCAGGGGAGGGGCCGGGGAGCTGTTTTTT.

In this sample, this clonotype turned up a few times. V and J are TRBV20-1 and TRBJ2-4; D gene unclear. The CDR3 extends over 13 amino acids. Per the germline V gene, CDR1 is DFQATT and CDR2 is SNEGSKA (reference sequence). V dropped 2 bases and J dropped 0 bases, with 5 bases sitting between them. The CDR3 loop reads CSARPRAKNIQYF. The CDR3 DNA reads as TGCAGTGCTAGACCTCGAGCCAAAAACATTCAGTACTTC.

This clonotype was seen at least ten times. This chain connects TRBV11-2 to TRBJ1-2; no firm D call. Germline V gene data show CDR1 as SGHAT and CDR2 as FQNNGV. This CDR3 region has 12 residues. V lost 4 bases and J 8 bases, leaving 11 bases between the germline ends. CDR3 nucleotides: TGTGCCAGCAGCTCAGATGGGTGGGGCTACACCTTC. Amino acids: CASSSDGWGYTF.

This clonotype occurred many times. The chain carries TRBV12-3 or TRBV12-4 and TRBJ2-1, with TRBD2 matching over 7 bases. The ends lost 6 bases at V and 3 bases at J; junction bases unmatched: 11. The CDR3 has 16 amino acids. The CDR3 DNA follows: TGTGCCAGCAGCACCTTGACTAGCCGGGTCTACAATGAGCAGTTCTTC. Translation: CASSTLTSRVYNEQFF.

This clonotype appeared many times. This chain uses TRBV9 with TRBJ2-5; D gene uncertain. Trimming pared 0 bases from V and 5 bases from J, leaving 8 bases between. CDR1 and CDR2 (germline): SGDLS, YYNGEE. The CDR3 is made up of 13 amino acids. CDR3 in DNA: TGTGCCAGCAGCGTAGACCCGCAGGAGACCCAGTACTTC. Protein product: CASSVDPQETQYF.

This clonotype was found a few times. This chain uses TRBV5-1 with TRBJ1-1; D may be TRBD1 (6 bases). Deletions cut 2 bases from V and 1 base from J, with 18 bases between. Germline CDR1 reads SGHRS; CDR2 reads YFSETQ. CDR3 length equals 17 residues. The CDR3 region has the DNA TGCGCCAGCAGCTTATGGCTGCGGGGGGCCAAGAACACTGAAGCTTTCTTT. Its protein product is CASSLWLRGAKNTEAFF.

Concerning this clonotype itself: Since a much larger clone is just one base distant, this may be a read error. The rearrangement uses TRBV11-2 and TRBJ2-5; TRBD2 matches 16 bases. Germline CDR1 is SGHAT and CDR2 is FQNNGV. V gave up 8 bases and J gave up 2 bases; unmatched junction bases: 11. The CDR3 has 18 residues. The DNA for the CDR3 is TGTGCCAGCGGCGGCTCCGGGACTAGCGGGAGGGGACAAGAGACCCAGTACTTC. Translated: CASGGSGTSGRGQETQYF. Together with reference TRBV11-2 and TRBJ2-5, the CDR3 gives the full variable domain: EAGVAQSPRYKIIEKRQSVAFWCNPISGHATLYWYQQILGQGPKLLIQFQNNGVVDDSQLPKDRFSAERLKGVDSTLKIQPAKLEDSAVYLCASGGSGTSGRGQETQYFGPGTRLLVL.

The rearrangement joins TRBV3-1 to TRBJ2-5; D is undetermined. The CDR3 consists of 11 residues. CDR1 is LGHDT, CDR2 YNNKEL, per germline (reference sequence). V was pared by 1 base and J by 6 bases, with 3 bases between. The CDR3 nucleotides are TGTGCCAGCAGCCAAGGGAAGACCCAGTACTTC. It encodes CASSQGKTQYF.

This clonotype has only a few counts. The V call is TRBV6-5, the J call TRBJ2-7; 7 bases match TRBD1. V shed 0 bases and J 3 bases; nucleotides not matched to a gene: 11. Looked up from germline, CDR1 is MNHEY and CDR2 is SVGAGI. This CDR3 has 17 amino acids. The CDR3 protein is CASSYSSQPGQFYEQYF. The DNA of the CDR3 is TGTGCCAGCAGTTACTCAAGTCAGCCGGGACAGTTCTACGAGCAGTACTTC.